These 3 T cell receptor beta chains originate from one sample sequenced in a study of cytomegalovirus exposure and HLA in healthy donors. 60 Vbeta and 13 Jbeta primers were used in PCR. The protocol was immunoSEQ multiplex PCR, while the TCRdb copy is restricted to in-frame clones and leaves out a portion. The repertoire holds about 160,000 clones, with roughly 81% as singletons. The sample comprised PBMCs. Source of these receptors: a man aged 18 to 29 in good health and CMV-seropositive.

The CDR3 nucleotides are TGTGCCAGCTCACTCCAACAGGGTAATGGAAACACCATATATTTT. Encoded protein: CASSLQQGNGNTIYF. V usage is TRBV18 and J usage is TRBJ1-3; D is perhaps TRBD1 (6 bases). The germline V and J ends were trimmed by 4 bases and 3 bases, with 13 bases remaining between them. The length of the CDR3 is 15 residues. Germline loops: CDR1 KGHSH, CDR2 LQKENI.

The genes are TRBV4-1 and TRBJ2-6; D is undetermined. The CDR3 loop spans 16 amino acids. In germline, CDR1 is MGHRA, CDR2 YSYEKL. With 3 bases removed from V and 0 bases from J, the gap between germline ends came to 9 bases. The DNA for the CDR3 is TGCGCCAGCAGCCAGGCAGGAACCTCTGGGGCCAACGTCCTGACTTTC. Protein sequence: CASSQAGTSGANVLTF.

The chain recombines TRBV18 with TRBJ2-1; D is perhaps TRBD1 (6 bases). The CDR3 is made up of 15 amino acids. The V end lost 6 bases, the J end lost 4 bases, and 16 bases lay between the germline ends. Germline CDR1 and CDR2: KGHSH and LQKENI. CDR3 residues: CASSLGQGMYNEQFF. For the CDR3, the DNA is TGTGCCAGCTCCCTGGGACAAGGAATGTACAATGAGCAGTTCTTC.